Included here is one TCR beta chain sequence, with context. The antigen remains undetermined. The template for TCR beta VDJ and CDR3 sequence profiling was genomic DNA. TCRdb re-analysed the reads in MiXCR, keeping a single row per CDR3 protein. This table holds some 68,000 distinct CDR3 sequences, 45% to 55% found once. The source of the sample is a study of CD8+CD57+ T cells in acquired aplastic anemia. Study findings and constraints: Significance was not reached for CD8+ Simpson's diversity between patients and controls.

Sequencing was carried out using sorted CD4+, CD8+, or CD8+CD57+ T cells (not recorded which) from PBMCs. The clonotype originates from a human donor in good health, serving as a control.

The CDR3 spells CATRDGYNEQFF. CDR3 nucleotide sequence: TGTGCCACTCGCGACGGCTACAATGAGCAGTTCTTC. The J gene is TRBJ2-1, the V gene TRBV24-1, with no clear D. Germline V CDR1 and CDR2: KGHDR, SFDVKD. This CDR3 is 12 amino acids long. V dropped 10 bases and J dropped 3 bases, with 9 bases sitting between them.